Sequencing of this T cell receptor beta chain was carried out in a study of beta chain features in type 1 diabetes. Study-wide results and caveats: Small HLA sub-analyses could not settle whether HLA shapes TCRB rearrangement. There was a moderate but significant shortening of TCRB CDR3s in all four CD4+ subsets of Type 1 diabetes patients.

As every portion of the isolated RNA was reverse transcribed, the sequencing read expressed TCRB transcripts. Regulatory, naive and central memory T cell samples averaged around 3.6 million reads. Repertoires were generated with immunoSEQ multiplex PCR, while TCRdb's copy carries only in-frame clones and drops some. The sample carries roughly 330,000 clones, roughly 12% recorded once. Note on this clone: Antigen: not known.

From germline, CDR1 is SGHNT and CDR2 YYREEE (reference sequence). The CDR3 loop spans 15 amino acids. The V gene lost 0 bases and the J gene lost 2 bases, with 8 bases spanning the gap. Staining for CD45RO/CCR7/CD25/CD127/CD95/CD27 allowed sorting of CD4+ naive, central memory, regulatory and stem cell-like memory cells. The rearrangement uses TRBV5-4 and TRBJ2-2; D gene uncertain. The sample taken for sequencing was naive CD4+ T cells from blood. This TCR was recovered from a woman aged 18 to 35 with type 1 diabetes. This chain's CDR3 is CASSLVARNTGELFF. CDR3 DNA: TGTGCCAGCAGCTTGGTGGCTAGAAACACCGGGGAGCTGTTTTTT.